Below are 15 T cell receptor beta chains sequenced from a single sample in a study of blood T cell repertoires in COVID-19 (dated by TCRdb to 2018 to 2021). Preparation of the library involved the immunoSEQ multiplex PCR assay. TCRdb took over this immuneACCESS table, retaining in-frame rearrangements with V and J assigned. Such tables are incomplete; in checked studies, under half of the missing clones stem from an unresolved V gene, and the remainder is unexplained. Recorded for this sample are about 120,000 clones; about nine tenths of them occurred a single time. About 4.7% of the sample rests with the top ten. Sequencing was performed on peripheral blood. These receptors came from a man between 40 and 49 years old with acute or convalescent COVID-19.

This chain uses TRBV7-6 with TRBJ2-1, with TRBD2 as a possible D gene (6 bases). The CDR3 consists of 11 residues. Germline lookup yields CDR1 SGHVS and CDR2 FNYEAQ. Trimming removed 11 bases from V and 6 bases from J, with 11 bases in between. This CDR3 reads CAAGGINEQFF. The CDR3 region has the DNA TGTGCCGCTGGGGGGATCAATGAGCAGTTCTTC.

The chain employs TRBV5-4 and TRBJ1-2; the match to TRBD1 covers 7 bases. V was clipped by 2 bases and J by 2 bases; unmatched bases: 6. Germline V gives CDR1 SGHNT, CDR2 YYREEE (reference sequence). This CDR3 is 15 amino acids long. CDR3 protein: CASSLQGSTNYGYTF. DNA of the CDR3: TGTGCCAGCAGCTTACAGGGGTCGACCAACTATGGCTACACCTTC.

The genes are TRBV6-2 or TRBV6-3 and TRBJ2-7, with 7 nucleotides matching TRBD2. The CDR3 runs to 14 residues. With 0 bases clipped from V and 5 bases from J, the junction kept 4 bases outside the gene matches. Germline CDR1 is MNHEY and CDR2 is SVGEGT. In nucleotides, the CDR3 is TGTGCCAGCAGTTACTCGTTCCGGGGGGACGAGCAGTACTTC. Amino acids: CASSYSFRGDEQYF.

The rearrangement joins TRBV11-2 to TRBJ2-1; 7 bases are shared with TRBD1. Germline values: CDR1 SGHAT, CDR2 FQNNGV. The ends lost 6 bases at V and 9 bases at J; junction bases unmatched: 14. The CDR3 consists of 15 residues. In DNA, the CDR3 is TGTGCCAGCAGAAAAGGGACAGACGCTTTTGGTGAGCAGTTCTTC. It encodes CASRKGTDAFGEQFF.

The chain is built from TRBV2 and TRBJ2-1; 8 nucleotides align to TRBD2. The CDR3 runs to 13 residues. Per germline, CDR1 SNHLY and CDR2 FYNNEI. Trimming cost V 8 bases and J 9 bases; bases outside gene matches: 9. CDR3 coding DNA: TGTGCCAGCGGGGGGACTAGAGATGGTGAGCAGTTCTTC. Translation gives CASGGTRDGEQFF.

This chain joins TRBV11-1 and TRBJ2-3; TRBD1 matches at 8 bases. Germline V gene data show CDR1 as SGHAT and CDR2 as FQDESV (reference sequence). V gave up 7 bases and J gave up 2 bases; unmatched junction bases: 8. The CDR3 has 15 residues. The CDR3: CASTAWTGSTDTQYF. The DNA of the CDR3 is TGTGCCAGCACCGCTTGGACAGGGTCCACAGATACGCAGTATTTT.

The V gene is TRBV3-1 (or the pseudogene TRBV3-2), the J gene TRBJ1-2, with 8 bases identical to TRBD1. The CDR3 sequence is 15 residues long. Germline V gene data show CDR1 as LGHDT and CDR2 as YNNKEL (reference sequence). Unmatched junction bases numbered 6, after V lost 0 bases and J lost 6 bases. The CDR3 nucleotides read TGTGCCAGCAGCCAAGATATCCCAGGGGGCGATGGCTACACCTTC. Its protein is CASSQDIPGGDGYTF.

This chain connects TRBV11-3 to TRBJ1-1; TRBD1 matches 7 bases. Germline trimming cut 5 bases from V and 5 bases from J; bases unmatched to any gene: 2. CDR3 length equals 12 residues. Germline assignment: CDR1 SGHNT and CDR2 YENEEA. This CDR3 is CASSKGQTEAFF. The CDR3 DNA reads TGTGCCAGCAGCAAGGGACAGACTGAAGCTTTCTTT. The full variable domain, completed using reference TRBV11-3 and TRBJ1-1, is EAGVVQSPRYKIIEKKQPVAFWCNPISGHNTLYWYLQNLGQGPELLIRYENEEAVDDSQLPKDRFSAERLKGVDSTLKIQPAELGDSAVYLCASSKGQTEAFFGQGTRLTVV.

J is TRBJ2-5 and V is TRBV19; 8 bases align to TRBD1. Germline values: CDR1 LNHDA, CDR2 SQIVND (reference sequence). The V gene end was trimmed by 2 bases and the J gene end by 1 base; junction bases not matched to a gene: 3. The CDR3 loop spans 15 amino acids. CDR3 DNA: TGTGCCAGTAGTATAAGGACAGGGACCCAAGAGACCCAGTACTTC. This translates into CASSIRTGTQETQYF. The full variable domain, in which reference TRBV19 and TRBJ2-5 provide the parts outside the CDR3, is DGGITQSPKYLFRKEGQNVTLSCEQNLNHDAMYWYRQDPGQGLRLIYYSQIVNDFQKGDIAEGYSVSREKKESFPLTVTSAQKNPTAFYLCASSIRTGTQETQYFGPGTRLLVL.

The chain couples TRBV21-1 to TRBJ2-1; the D call of TRBD2 is as the table states it, not checked on the DNA. TRBV21-1 is flagged as a pseudogene. The CDR3 sequence is 18 residues long. The CDR3 nucleotides are TGTGCCAGCAGGCGGGCTAGCGCTTTGTTTTGCTCCTACAATGAGCAGTTCTTC. It encodes CASRRASALFCSYNEQFF.

This rearrangement joins TRBV15 to TRBJ2-5, with TRBD1 as a possible D gene (6 bases). CDR3 length equals 15 residues. Per germline, CDR1 LNHNV and CDR2 YYDKDF (reference sequence). Between the trimmed V and J ends, which lost 0 bases and 5 bases, there was a span of 13 bases. The CDR3 DNA follows: TGTGCCACCAGCAGAGATCAGGGGCTGGAGGAGACCCAGTACTTC. It codes for CATSRDQGLEETQYF.

The chain employs TRBV2 and TRBJ2-1; D may be TRBD1 (6 bases). In germline, CDR1 is SNHLY, CDR2 FYNNEI. The CDR3 has 16 residues. Trimming cost V 2 bases and J 1 base, with 12 bases left between them. CDR3 loop: CASSERTGLSYNEQFF. CDR3 in DNA: TGTGCCAGCAGTGAAAGAACAGGGCTGTCCTACAATGAGCAGTTCTTC.

V gene TRBV19 combines with J gene TRBJ1-1; tentatively, D is TRBD1 (5 bases). Germline V CDR1 and CDR2: LNHDA, SQIVND (reference sequence). CDR3 length: 13 amino acids. The V end lost 5 bases, the J end lost 10 bases, and 17 bases lay between the germline ends. The CDR3 DNA follows: TGTGCCAGTAGTGCGGACGTCGCGACAGCAGCTTTCTTT. Protein: CASSADVATAAFF.

The gene calls are TRBV18 and TRBJ1-4; 9 bases agree with TRBD1. CDR3 size: 15 residues. V lost 1 base to trimming and J lost 8 bases; unmatched junction nucleotides: 5. Germline CDR1 and CDR2: KGHSH and LQKENI. CDR3 sequence reads: CASSPQDRGGEKLFF. The CDR3 DNA follows: TGTGCCAGCTCACCACAAGACAGGGGGGGCGAAAAACTGTTTTTT. Full variable domain (rest looked up from reference TRBV18 and TRBJ1-4): NAGVMQNPRHLVRRRGQEARLRCSPMKGHSHVYWYRQLPEEGLKFMVYLQKENIIDESGMPKERFSAEFPKEGPSILRIQQVVRGDSAAYFCASSPQDRGGEKLFFGSGTQLSVL.

J is TRBJ1-5 and V is TRBV5-1; 8 bases are shared with TRBD1. Looked up from germline, CDR1 is SGHRS and CDR2 is YFSETQ. The CDR3 consists of 16 residues. Unmatched junction bases numbered 10, after V lost 4 bases and J lost 4 bases. CDR3 residues: CASSLRQGWINQPQHF. The DNA of the CDR3 is TGCGCCAGCAGCCTAAGACAGGGGTGGATTAATCAGCCCCAGCATTTT.